The text below deals with one TCR beta chain. It has no known antigen specificity. This sample was sequenced with an Illumina HiSeq 2000. The TCR beta cDNA libraries were made using 5'RACE template switching, a step that added both a universal primer site and unique molecular identifiers. cDNA synthesis was primed from the TCR beta constant segment and was followed by two successive PCR amplification steps. Turning to the authors' computational methods: Reads were demultiplexed and grouped by UMI with MIGEC, and clonotypes were assembled and quantified with MiTCR. To exclude erroneous sequences, only TCR cDNA sequences supported by at least two reads were retained. The tcR package was used for downstream repertoire analysis, and clonotypes were matched between fractions using CDR3 nucleotide sequence together with V segment. VDJmatch was used to annotate antigen specificity against VDJdb, with one amino acid substitution in CDR3 permitted. TCRdb reanalyzed the reads, keeping one entry per CDR3 protein sequence and omitting DNA. The V and J calls here are based on TCRdb, not the publication. The table for this sample lists roughly 420,000 distinct CDR3 sequences. The ten largest clones capture more than 7% of the sample.

A commercial ELISA kit detecting HCMV-specific IgG in serum was used to determine HCMV serostatus. Ficoll density gradient centrifugation was used to isolate peripheral blood mononuclear cells from blood. The CDR3 runs 15 residues from the cysteine to the phenylalanine. Only the protein sequence is given. CDR1 and CDR2 were assigned from the germline V gene as MGHDK and SYGVNS. This sample stems from a study of T cells expressing NK-cell markers (dated by TCRdb to 2018 to 2020). Study-level background: Three sorted T-cell subsets (CD3+CD56+NKG2C+, CD3+CD56+NKG2C- and CD3+CD56-NKG2C+) from several donors had their TCR beta-chain repertoires profiled. The libraries were sequenced on Illumina HiSeq 2000/2500, MiSeq or NextSeq, producing 2 x 150 bp reads. Randomly selected healthy volunteers, three men and five women, were used as the eight sequenced donors. Seven of the eight sequenced donors were HCMV-seropositive and one was HCMV-seronegative.

What the authors observed across the whole study: Whether the expanded NKG2C-expressing T cell clones were specific for HCMV antigens remained unclear. Those dominant clonotypes were again the most abundant among CD3+CD56-NKG2C+ cells in four donors, at about 28.3-65%. In several donors, the dominant CD3+CD56+NKG2C+ clonotypes were among the top 10 CD8+ clonotypes and accounted for roughly 1.0-8% of CD8+ T cells.

The TCR sequence derives from a woman between 18 and 69 years old in good health. In this chain, TRBV25-1 is recombined with TRBJ2-1; the D call from TCRdb, TRBD1, cannot be confirmed without DNA. Source material: blood T cells: a sorted CD56 or NKG2C T cell subset, CD4+ or CD8+ T cells, or bulk PBMC T cells (not recorded which). The CDR3 protein: CATPGVVAEYNEQFF.